These T cell receptor beta chains were read from a single sample in a study of STAT3 mutations in large granular lymphocyte leukemia. Using immunoSEQ multiplex PCR, the repertoire was profiled, and TCRdb retains in-frame clones only, with some absent. The data show more than 25,000 clones, 60% to 85% seen once. The sequenced material came from peripheral blood mononuclear cells. The receptors here all came from a woman aged 45 to 65 with T-cell large granular lymphocyte leukemia. Some clones in this sample may be carry-over from other donors' samples. CDR3s include the opening cysteine and the closing phenylalanine or tryptophan. The D gene is left open where the match is weak. Size tells how often a clone was seen (once, few, many) or the class of an expanded clone, and some rows leave it out.

D	size	J	V	DNA	CDR3
-	-	TRBJ2-7	TRBV5-6	TGTGCCAGCAGCTCATACCTCTTCGGGACGGCGACCTACGAGCAGTACTTC	CASSSYLFGTATYEQYF
TRBD2	-	TRBJ2-1	TRBV11-2	TGTGCCAGCAGCTTACGGGGTAGCGGGCTCTACAATGAGCAGTTCTTC	CASSLRGSGLYNEQFF
TRBD1	-	TRBJ2-7	TRBV28	TGTGCCAGCAGTTCCCGGGACAGGGGGCATGGGTACGAGCAGTACTTC	CASSSRDRGHGYEQYF
-	-	TRBJ1-1	TRBV5-6	TGTGCCAGCAGCTCCGGTAGGAGGGGCACTGAAGCTTTCTTT	CASSSGRRGTEAFF
TRBD1	-	TRBJ2-7	TRBV18	TGTGCCAGCTCACTCCGTTCACAGGGGGACAACGAGCAGTACTTC	CASSLRSQGDNEQYF
TRBD1	-	TRBJ2-7	TRBV6-1	TGTGCCAGCAGTGAAGGTTTACAGGGGGGCTACGAGCAGTACTTC	CASSEGLQGGYEQYF
-	-	TRBJ2-3	TRBV7-2	TGTGCCAGCAGCCTCCGGACTTCCCTCCATAGCACAGATACGCAGTATTTT	CASSLRTSLHSTDTQYF
TRBD2	-	TRBJ2-3	TRBV18	TGTGCCAGCTCACCACAGTCCCCCCGGGGGGAAACAGATACGCAGTATTTT	CASSPQSPRGETDTQYF
TRBD1	-	TRBJ1-1	TRBV18	TGTGCCAGCTCACCACGGACAGGATCCACTGAAGCTTTCTTT	CASSPRTGSTEAFF
-	-	TRBJ1-5	TRBV2	TGTGCCAGCAGTGTTCGGGCGAGCAATCAGCCCCAGCATTTT	CASSVRASNQPQHF
-	-	TRBJ2-6	TRBV18	TGTGCCAGCTCGCCGAGCGAAACAGATGGTGGGGCCAACGTCCTGACTTTC	CASSPSETDGGANVLTF
-	few	TRBJ2-4	TRBV11-1	TGTGCCAGCAGCTTAGCGGACAGCGGGAACATTCAGTACTTC	CASSLADSGNIQYF
-	-	TRBJ1-5	TRBV28	TGTGCCAGCAGCGTCAGGGGCAATCAGCCCCAGCATTTT	CASSVRGNQPQHF
-	-	TRBJ1-1	TRBV18	TGTGCCAGCTCACCACAGCCGAACACTGAAGCTTTCTTT	CASSPQPNTEAFF
-	few	TRBJ1-5	TRBV10-3	TGTGCCATCAGTGACGGCAATCATTTTAGTCAGCCCCAGCATTTT	CAISDGNHFSQPQHF
-	-	TRBJ2-5	TRBV27	TGTGCCAGCAGTCCCTCGGGGCAAGAGACCCAGTACTTC	CASSPSGQETQYF
TRBD1	once	TRBJ1-2	TRBV5-4	TGTGCCAGCAGATATGGGACAGGGCCCGACTATGGCTACACCTTC	CASRYGTGPDYGYTF
-	-	TRBJ1-4	TRBV7-9	TGTGCCAGCAGCTCATCCGGGACCCCTAATGAAAAACTGTTTTTT	CASSSSGTPNEKLFF
-	-	TRBJ1-2	TRBV6-6	TGTGCCAGCAGCGAGTCTCTTTATGGCTACACCTTC	CASSESLYGYTF
TRBD1	-	TRBJ1-2	TRBV6-6	TGTGCCAGCAGTTACCAGGGGGCAGGGTATGGCTACACCTTC	CASSYQGAGYGYTF
-	-	TRBJ2-2	TRBV18	TGTGCCAGCTCACCGAGGGAAACCGGGGAGCTGTTTTTT	CASSPRETGELFF
-	-	TRBJ2-3	TRBV25-1	TGTGCCAGCATGGATCGGGGGTTCACAGATACGCAGTATTTT	CASMDRGFTDTQYF
-	-	TRBJ2-7	TRBV28	TGTGCCAGCAGGTCTCCTGTCCAGGTAAACTCCTACGAGCAGTACTTC	CASRSPVQVNSYEQYF
-	once	TRBJ1-2	TRBV15	TGTGCCACCAGCAGAGATAACAGGTTGTATGGCTACACCTTC	CATSRDNRLYGYTF
-	-	TRBJ2-5	TRBV27	TGTGCCAGTAAGACCCGGCGGGTGGGGGAGACCCAGTACTTC	CASKTRRVGETQYF
-	-	TRBJ2-7	TRBV12-5	TGTGCTAGTGGTTTGACAGGACACCCCTACGAGCAGTACTTC	CASGLTGHPYEQYF
-	-	TRBJ1-2	TRBV7-9	TGTGCCAGCAGCTTAGTAGGAGGGCGCCATGGCTACACCTTC	CASSLVGGRHGYTF
TRBD1	-	TRBJ1-1	TRBV18	TGTGCCAGCTCACAGAACAGGGGCGACACTGAAGCTTTCTTT	CASSQNRGDTEAFF
TRBD2	-	TRBJ2-7	TRBV7-8	TGTGCCAGCAGCCCCTATTCCGGGACTAGTGTTCTTCTCGAGCAGTACTTC	CASSPYSGTSVLLEQYF
TRBD2	once	TRBJ2-1	TRBV6-6	TGTGCCAGCAGCTACTTGACTAGCGGGAGCGATGAGCAGTTCTTC	CASSYLTSGSDEQFF
-	-	TRBJ1-2	TRBV11-2	TGTGCCAGCAGCTCACTCCGAAGGGCCCCAAATAACTATGGCTACACCTTC	CASSSLRRAPNNYGYTF
-	-	TRBJ2-5	TRBV10-3	TGTGCCATCAGTCGACAGCAAGAGACCCAGTACTTC	CAISRQQETQYF
-	-	TRBJ2-3	TRBV29-1	TGCAGCGTTGAAGATCAGGCAGCACCCACAGATACGCAGTATTTT	CSVEDQAAPTDTQYF
TRBD2	-	TRBJ2-2	TRBV23-1	TGCGCCAGCAGGCGGGAGAAAGGCACCGGGGAGCTGTTTTTT	CASRREKGTGELFF
TRBD1	-	TRBJ2-2	TRBV5-1	TGCGCCAGCAGGGCCGGGACAGCGAACACCGGGGAGCTGTTTTTT	CASRAGTANTGELFF
-	-	TRBJ2-3	TRBV2	TGTGCCAGCAGTGGGGAGAGGGTAGGGATCACAGATACGCAGTATTTT	CASSGERVGITDTQYF
-	medium-sized	TRBJ2-7	TRBV11-2	TGTGCCAGCAGCTTAATCTCCGTGGACAGCTACGAGCAGTACTTC	CASSLISVDSYEQYF
TRBD2	-	TRBJ2-7	TRBV10-3	TGTGCCACCGGGGACTACTCCTACGAGCAGTACTTC	CATGDYSYEQYF
-	-	TRBJ2-7	TRBV5-4	TGTGCCAGCACCCTGATAGGATCGGAAGAGCAGTACTTC	CASTLIGSEEQYF
-	-	TRBJ2-3	TRBV28	TGTGCCAGCAGCCCGTTGGCAGGTAGCACAGATACGCAGTATTTT	CASSPLAGSTDTQYF
-	once	TRBJ2-7	TRBV6-6	TGTGCCAGCAGCCTAGGCCTAGCCACTTACGAGCAGTACTTC	CASSLGLATYEQYF
TRBD1	-	TRBJ1-1	TRBV7-3	TGTGCCAGCAGCCAGGACAGGCTAACTGAAGCTTTCTTT	CASSQDRLTEAFF
-	-	TRBJ1-2	TRBV29-1	TGCAGCGTTTCCTGGGGCTATGGCTACACCTTC	CSVSWGYGYTF
-	-	TRBJ2-7	TRBV5-1	TGCGCCAGCAGCTTAGAAAATCTTCCCTCCTACGAGCAGTACTTC	CASSLENLPSYEQYF
-	-	TRBJ2-2	TRBV6-1	TGTGCCAGCAGTCTTAACACCGGGGAGCTGTTTTTT	CASSLNTGELFF
TRBD1	-	TRBJ1-1	TRBV18	TGTGCCAGCTCACGGAACAGGGGGGGTTTTGCTTTCTTT	CASSRNRGGFAFF
TRBD2	once	TRBJ2-1	TRBV5-4	TGTGCCAGCAGCTTGGTAACTAGCGGGAGGCTTAAGAATGAGCAGTTCTTC	CASSLVTSGRLKNEQFF
-	once	TRBJ2-2	TRBV5-1	TGCGCCAGCAGCTTGGAATCTTCGCGCACCGGGGAGCTGTTTTTT	CASSLESSRTGELFF
TRBD1	-	TRBJ1-2	TRBV18	TGTGCCAGCTCACCGGGGTGGGGACAGAACTATGGCTACACCTTC	CASSPGWGQNYGYTF
TRBD1	-	TRBJ1-5	TRBV7-2	TGTGCCAGCAGCTTAGCGACAGGGAGCAATCAGCCCCAGCATTTT	CASSLATGSNQPQHF
TRBD1	few	TRBJ2-6	TRBV11-2	TGTGCCAGCAGCTTAAGCAGGGGGCGGCTGCTTTCTGGGGCCAACGTCCTGACTTTC	CASSLSRGRLLSGANVLTF
-	-	TRBJ2-7	TRBV5-1	TGCGCCAGCAGCGCGGCGGGGACAGCCTCCTACGAGCAGTACTTC	CASSAAGTASYEQYF
TRBD1	few	TRBJ2-7	TRBV28	TGTGCCAGCAGTTACAGACAGGGGTACGAGCAGTACTTC	CASSYRQGYEQYF
-	-	TRBJ1-5	TRBV29-1	TGCAGCCCCCAGTACCGGGGGAGCAATCAGCCCCAGCATTTT	CSPQYRGSNQPQHF
-	few	TRBJ2-7	TRBV7-8	TGTGCCAGCAGCGTTCCCCATTACGAGCAGTACTTC	CASSVPHYEQYF
TRBD2	-	TRBJ2-5	TRBV29-1	TGCAGCGTTGAACTTAGCGGGAGGGCCTACGGGACCCAGTACTTC	CSVELSGRAYGTQYF
TRBD1	-	TRBJ2-5	TRBV12-5	TGTGCTAGTGGTTCACAGGGGTGGGAGACCCAGTACTTC	CASGSQGWETQYF
-	-	TRBJ2-3	TRBV1	TGCACCAGCAGCCAAGAGCGACCAACAGATACGCAGTATTTT	CTSSQERPTDTQYF